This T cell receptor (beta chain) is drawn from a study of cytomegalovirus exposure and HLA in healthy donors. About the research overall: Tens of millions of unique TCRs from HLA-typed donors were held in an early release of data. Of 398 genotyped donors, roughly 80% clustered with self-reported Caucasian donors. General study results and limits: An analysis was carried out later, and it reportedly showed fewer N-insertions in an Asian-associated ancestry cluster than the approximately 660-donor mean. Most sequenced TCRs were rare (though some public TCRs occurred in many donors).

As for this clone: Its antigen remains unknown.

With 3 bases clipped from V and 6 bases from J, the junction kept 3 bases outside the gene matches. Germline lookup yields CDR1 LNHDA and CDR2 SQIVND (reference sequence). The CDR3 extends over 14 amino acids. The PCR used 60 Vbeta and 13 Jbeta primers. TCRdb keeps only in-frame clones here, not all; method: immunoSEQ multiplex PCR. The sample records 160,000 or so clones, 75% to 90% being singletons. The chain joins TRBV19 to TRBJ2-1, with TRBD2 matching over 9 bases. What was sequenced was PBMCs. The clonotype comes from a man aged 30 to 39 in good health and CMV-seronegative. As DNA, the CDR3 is TGTGCCAGTAGTATCGAGCGGGAGGTCAATGAGCAGTTCTTC. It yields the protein CASSIEREVNEQFF.